This TCR beta chain is drawn from a study of vaccination and CD4 T cells after COVID-19. TCRdb independently ran MiXCR on the PCR reads; one entry per CDR3 protein. The table has about 18,000 distinct CDR3 sequences, around 62% seen once. This receptor was identified in a human donor who had recovered from COVID-19. The sample consisted of CD4+ T cells from blood, taken before SARS-CoV-2 vaccination.

CDR3 region: CASSGRATYEQYF. CDR3 bases: TGTGCCAGCAGTGGAAGGGCCACCTACGAGCAGTACTTC. The chain combines TRBV2 with TRBJ2-7; unclear D gene. Trimming stripped 4 bases from V and 2 bases from J, with 9 bases between. Per the germline V gene, CDR1 is SNHLY and CDR2 is FYNNEI. This CDR3 region has 13 residues.